The 2 T cell receptor beta chains below were found in one sample sequenced in a study of identical twins. TCRdb reprocessed the 5' RACE reads via MiXCR and lists one record per CDR3 protein. The sample has 690,000 or so distinct CDR3 sequences, approximately 9% seen once. These data are also associated with another study on yellow fever vaccine responses in identical twins.

The sequenced sample consisted of PBMCs. The source is a woman aged 18-29 years in good health.

This clonotype is a singleton in its sample. The V and J genes are TRBV28 and TRBJ2-3; D gene uncertain. Looked up from germline, CDR1 is MDHEN and CDR2 is SYDVKM. CDR3 length: 15 residues. Trimming stripped 6 bases from V and 2 bases from J, with 15 bases between. In nucleotides, the CDR3 is TGTGCCAGCAGCCCTGGGTGGGGAACCACAGATACGCAGTATTTT. It translates to CASSPGWGTTDTQYF.

This clonotype has only a few counts. The genes are TRBV20-1 and TRBJ2-7; D call uncertain. The germline gives CDR1 DFQATT, CDR2 SNEGSKA (reference sequence). With 0 bases removed from V and 4 bases from J, the gap between germline ends came to 7 bases. This CDR3 comprises 12 residues. CDR3 DNA: TGCAGTGCTAGAGATATGGGATACGAGCAGTACTTC. Translating gives CSARDMGYEQYF.